Included here is one T cell receptor beta chain sequence, with context. V lost 4 bases and J lost 0; bases outside the gene matches: 6. Looked up from germline, CDR1 is SGHKS and CDR2 is YYEKEE (reference sequence). The CDR3 consists of 18 residues. This sample was included in a study of blood T cell repertoires in COVID-19. Study context: Sites in the United States, Italy and Spain provided acute and convalescent COVID-19 samples. The analysed material was cDNA or gDNA that came from T cells, B-cell-depleted T cells, or PBMCs.

Original methodology: For nucleated cells, counts were estimated from reference gene primer amplification. Clones were read by immunoSEQ multiplex PCR, and TCRdb kept only the in-frame ones, dropping some. That table furnishes V, J and clone size, whereas the DNA furnished D and trimming. The sample carries over 200,000 clones, 83% recorded once. The sample comprised peripheral blood. The V call is TRBV5-5, the J call TRBJ2-2; the match to TRBD2 covers 13 bases. This receptor was taken from a man older than 75 with acute or convalescent COVID-19. CDR3 bases: TGTGCCAGCAGCCCTGGACTAGCGGGGGCCGCGAACACCGGGGAGCTGTTTTTT. This gives the protein CASSPGLAGAANTGELFF.